This TCR beta chain was recovered during a study of a mutant IDH1 vaccine in newly diagnosed glioma. Study in general: Treated patients showed a male proportion of around 60%, a female proportion of approximately 40%, and a mean age of around 39 years. Notes on the study in general: Pseudoprogression seemed unlinked to shifts in top peripheral T cell clonotypes.

Time point specified: week 11, during vaccination. Topical imiquimod accompanied each vaccine dose, which consisted of 300 ug of mutant IDH1 20-mer peptide. This clone appeared a few times. What it binds is unknown. The J segment lost 0 bases and the V segment lost 3 bases, leaving 4 bases of the junction unmatched. The CDR3 extends over 15 amino acids. Germline assignment: CDR1 ENHRY and CDR2 SYGVKD. Using immunoSEQ multiplex PCR, the repertoire was profiled, and TCRdb retains in-frame clones only, with some absent. The sample lists 55,000 to 70,000 clones; roughly 90% were seen once. This TCR derives from a man in his forties with glioma. The specimen was PBMCs, collected from a glioma patient whose treatment included an IDH1 peptide vaccine. The chain uses TRBV10-3 and TRBJ1-1, with 7 bases fitting TRBD1. DNA for the CDR3: TGTGCCATCAGTGATACGGACAGGATGAACACTGAAGCTTTCTTT. Translated: CAISDTDRMNTEAFF.